The 6 T cell receptor beta chains given below trace back to one sample, sequenced in a study of early T cells in non-severe SARS-CoV-2 infection. One entry per CDR3 protein results from TCRdb running MiXCR on the 5' RACE reads. This table holds over 30,000 distinct CDR3 sequences, roughly 7.1% found once. The sequencing here drew on whole blood, taken at baseline. These receptors were collected from an adult who was a healthcare worker with PCR-confirmed SARS-CoV-2 infection or an uninfected control (not recorded which).

Ten or more counts support this clonotype. V and J are TRBV7-8 and TRBJ2-5, with 12 bases that match TRBD2. Trimming removed 5 bases from V and 5 bases from J; junction bases left unmatched: 12. Germline V gene lookup returns CDR1 SGHVS and CDR2 FQNEAQ. The CDR3 totals 17 residues. CDR3 sequence reads: CASSTRLAGAPGETQYF. The DNA of the CDR3 is TGTGCCAGCAGCACGAGACTAGCGGGAGCCCCAGGGGAGACCCAGTACTTC.

This clonotype showed up just a few times. The CDR3 region has the DNA TGTGCCAGCAGTGTGAATGGGGAGCAGTACTTC. Its protein is CASSVNGEQYF. J is TRBJ2-7 and V is TRBV2; no definite D call. V lost 4 bases, J lost 7 bases, and 8 bases lay in between. The CDR3 consists of 11 residues. In germline, CDR1 is SNHLY, CDR2 FYNNEI.

This rearrangement joins TRBV20-1 to TRBJ2-1, with 10 bases aligning to TRBD2. The CDR3 is 15 residues long. CDR1 and CDR2 (germline): DFQATT, SNEGSKA (reference sequence). Trimming removed 4 bases from V and 4 bases from J; junction bases left unmatched: 7. The CDR3 DNA sequence: TGCAGTGCTACAAGGACTAGCGGTCATTACAATGAGCAGTTCTTC. This gives the protein CSATRTSGHYNEQFF.

Turning to this clonotype: Possible read error: a much larger clone is one base away. J is TRBJ1-1 and V is TRBV18; weak D call: TRBD1 (6 bases). CDR3 length equals 16 residues. In germline, CDR1 is KGHSH, CDR2 LQKENI. The CDR3 reads CASSPLQGPMNTEVFF. The CDR3 nucleotides are TGTGCCAGCTCACCCCTACAGGGTCCAATGAACACTGAAGTTTTCTTT. Complete variable domain (other parts from reference TRBV18 and TRBJ1-1): NAGVMQNPRHLVRRRGQEARLRCSPMKGHSHVYWYRQLPEEGLKFMVYLQKENIIDESGMPKERFSAEFPKEGPSILRIQQVVRGDSAAYFCASSPLQGPMNTEVFFGQGTRLTVV.

This clonotype was found many times. V usage is TRBV6-5 and J usage is TRBJ2-2, with unresolved D. Germline V gene lookup returns CDR1 MNHEY and CDR2 SVGAGI. Deletions cut 0 bases from V and 7 bases from J, with 6 bases between. The CDR3 contains 13 residues. For the CDR3, the DNA is TGTGCCAGCAGTTACTCGCGTGGCGGGGAGCTGTTTTTT. The encoded protein is CASSYSRGGELFF.

Only a few counts were recorded for this clonotype. The chain combines TRBV20-1 with TRBJ2-1, with 10 bases lining up with TRBD2. CDR3 size: 14 residues. Trimming cost V 3 bases and J 8 bases; bases outside gene matches: 7. The V gene's germline CDR1 is DFQATT and CDR2 SNEGSKA (reference sequence). The DNA for the CDR3 is TGCAGTGCTAGGTTAGCGGGAGGTGGAGATGAGCAGTTCTTC. Protein: CSARLAGGGDEQFF.